This T cell receptor beta chain was documented in a study of CD8 T cells in Susac syndrome. Reverse transcription used roughly 0.45 to 1 ug RNA and random hexamers. The CDR3 of TCR beta was amplified by immunoSEQ multiplex PCR across 54 Vbeta and 13 Jbeta. TCRdb independently ran MiXCR on the immunoSEQ multiplex PCR reads; one entry per CDR3 protein. This sample has 300,000 or so distinct CDR3 sequences, with around 90% found just once. CDR3 length: 17 amino acids. V was pared by 0 bases and J by 0 bases, with 12 bases between. The germline gives CDR1 MNHEY, CDR2 SVGEGT. The multiple sclerosis control group consisted of treatment-naive patients whose relapsing-remitting disease, which was either stable or active, fulfilled revised McDonald criteria.

The receptor's source is a human donor with multiple sclerosis. The rearrangement joins TRBV6-2 or TRBV6-3 to TRBJ2-1; D is ambiguous. What was sequenced was CD4+ T cells from PBMCs. As DNA, the CDR3 is TGTGCCAGCAGTTACTCTGTGCGGCTTAGCTCCTACAATGAGCAGTTCTTC. Its protein product is CASSYSVRLSSYNEQFF.